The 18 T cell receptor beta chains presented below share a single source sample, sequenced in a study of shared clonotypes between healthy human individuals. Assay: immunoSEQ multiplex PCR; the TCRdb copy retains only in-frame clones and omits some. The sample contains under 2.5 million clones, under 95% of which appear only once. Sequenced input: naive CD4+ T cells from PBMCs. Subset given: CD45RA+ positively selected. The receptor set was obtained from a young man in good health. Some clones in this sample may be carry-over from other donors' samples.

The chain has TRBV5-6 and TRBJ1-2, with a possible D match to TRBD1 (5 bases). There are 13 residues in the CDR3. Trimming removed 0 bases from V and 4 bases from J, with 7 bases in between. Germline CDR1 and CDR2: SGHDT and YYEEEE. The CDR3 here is CASSLARVYGYTF. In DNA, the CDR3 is TGTGCCAGCAGCTTGGCCAGGGTCTATGGCTACACCTTC. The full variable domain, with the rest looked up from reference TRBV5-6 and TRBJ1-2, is DAGVTQSPTHLIKTRGQQVTLRCSPKSGHDTVSWYQQALGQGPQFIFQYYEEEERQRGNFPDRFSGHQFPNYSSELNVNALLLGDSALYLCASSLARVYGYTFGSGTRLTVV.

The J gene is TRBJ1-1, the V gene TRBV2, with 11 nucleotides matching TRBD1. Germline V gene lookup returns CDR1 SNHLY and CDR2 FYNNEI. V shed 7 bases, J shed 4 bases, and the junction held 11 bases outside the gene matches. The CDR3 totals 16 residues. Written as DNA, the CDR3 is TGTGCCAGCACCGGGACAGGGGGGATATTGGCCACTGAAGCTTTCTTT. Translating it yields CASTGTGGILATEAFF.

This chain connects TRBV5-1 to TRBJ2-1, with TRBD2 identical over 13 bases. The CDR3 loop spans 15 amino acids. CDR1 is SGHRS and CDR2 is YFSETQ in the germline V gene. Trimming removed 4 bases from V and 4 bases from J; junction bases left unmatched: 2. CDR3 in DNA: TGCGCCAGCAGCAAACTAGCGGGAGGGTACAATGAGCAGTTCTTC. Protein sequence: CASSKLAGGYNEQFF.

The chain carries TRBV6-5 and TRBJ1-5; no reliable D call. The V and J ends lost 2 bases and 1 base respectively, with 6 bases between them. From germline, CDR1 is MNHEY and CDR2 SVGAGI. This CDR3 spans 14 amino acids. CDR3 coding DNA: TGTGCCAGCAGTTACGGGCAGAGCAATCAGCCCCAGCATTTT. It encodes CASSYGQSNQPQHF.

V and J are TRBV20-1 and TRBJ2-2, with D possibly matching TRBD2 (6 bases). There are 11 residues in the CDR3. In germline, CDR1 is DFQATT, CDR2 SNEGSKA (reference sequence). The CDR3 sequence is CSVGGTGELFF. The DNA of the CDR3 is TGCAGCGTCGGGGGTACCGGGGAGCTGTTTTTT.

This CDR3 reads CASSLITGSTGELFF. The CDR3 coding sequence is TGTGCCAGCAGTTTAATAACAGGGTCCACCGGGGAGCTGTTTTTT. The J gene is TRBJ2-2, the V gene TRBV28; possibly TRBD1 for D (6 bases). The germline gives CDR1 MDHEN, CDR2 SYDVKM. This CDR3 has 15 amino acids. V was pared by 2 bases and J by 4 bases, with 11 bases between.

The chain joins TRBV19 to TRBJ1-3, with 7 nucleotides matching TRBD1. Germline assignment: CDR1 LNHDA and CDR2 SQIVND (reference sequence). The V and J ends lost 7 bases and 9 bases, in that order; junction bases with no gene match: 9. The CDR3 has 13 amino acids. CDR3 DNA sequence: TGTGCCAGTACCCAGGGGGGTGTCGGCACCATATATTTT. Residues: CASTQGGVGTIYF. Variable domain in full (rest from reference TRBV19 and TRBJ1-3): DGGITQSPKYLFRKEGQNVTLSCEQNLNHDAMYWYRQDPGQGLRLIYYSQIVNDFQKGDIAEGYSVSREKKESFPLTVTSAQKNPTAFYLCASTQGGVGTIYFGEGSWLTVV.

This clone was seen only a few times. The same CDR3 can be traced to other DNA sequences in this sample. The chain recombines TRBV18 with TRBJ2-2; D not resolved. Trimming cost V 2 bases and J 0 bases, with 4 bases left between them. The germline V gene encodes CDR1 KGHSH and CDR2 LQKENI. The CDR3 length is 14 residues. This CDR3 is CASSPNPNTGELFF. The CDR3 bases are TGTGCCAGCTCACCAAACCCGAACACCGGGGAGCTGTTTTTT.

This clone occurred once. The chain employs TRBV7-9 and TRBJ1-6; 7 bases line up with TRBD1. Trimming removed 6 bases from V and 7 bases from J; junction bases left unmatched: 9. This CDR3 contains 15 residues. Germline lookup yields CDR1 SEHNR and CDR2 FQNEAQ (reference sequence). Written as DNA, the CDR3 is TGTGCCAGCAGGCCTTCGGACAGGTTGAATTCACCCCTCCACTTT. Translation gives CASRPSDRLNSPLHF.

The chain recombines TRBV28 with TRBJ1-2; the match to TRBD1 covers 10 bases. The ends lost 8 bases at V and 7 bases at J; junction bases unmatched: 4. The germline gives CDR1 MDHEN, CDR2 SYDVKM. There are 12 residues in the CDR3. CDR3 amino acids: CASATGGGGYTF. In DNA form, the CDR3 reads TGTGCCAGCGCGACAGGGGGCGGTGGCTACACCTTC.

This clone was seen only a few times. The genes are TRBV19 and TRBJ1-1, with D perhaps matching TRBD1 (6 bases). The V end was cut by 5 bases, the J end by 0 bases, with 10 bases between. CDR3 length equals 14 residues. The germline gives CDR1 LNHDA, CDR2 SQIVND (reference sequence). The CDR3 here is CASSLQGVNTEAFF. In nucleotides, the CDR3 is TGTGCCAGTAGTCTACAGGGAGTGAACACTGAAGCTTTCTTT.

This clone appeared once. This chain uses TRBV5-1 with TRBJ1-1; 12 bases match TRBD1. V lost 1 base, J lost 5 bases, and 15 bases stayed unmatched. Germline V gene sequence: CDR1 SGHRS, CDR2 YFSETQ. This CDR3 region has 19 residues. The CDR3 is CASSLSGTGGRKRETEAFF. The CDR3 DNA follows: TGCGCCAGCAGCTTGTCCGGGACAGGGGGCCGAAAAAGGGAAACTGAAGCTTTCTTT.

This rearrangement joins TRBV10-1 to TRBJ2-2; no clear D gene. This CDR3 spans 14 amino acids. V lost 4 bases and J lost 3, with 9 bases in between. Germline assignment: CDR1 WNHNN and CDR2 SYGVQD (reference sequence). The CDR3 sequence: CASSGHGDTGELFF. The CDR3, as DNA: TGCGCCAGCAGTGGACACGGCGACACCGGGGAGCTGTTTTTT.

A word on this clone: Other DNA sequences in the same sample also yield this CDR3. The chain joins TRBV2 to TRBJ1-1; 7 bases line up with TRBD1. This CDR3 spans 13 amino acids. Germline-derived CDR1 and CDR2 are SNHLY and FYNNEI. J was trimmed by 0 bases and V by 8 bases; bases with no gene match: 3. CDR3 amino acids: CASRDSLNTEAFF. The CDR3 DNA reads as TGTGCCAGCCGGGACAGTTTGAACACTGAAGCTTTCTTT.

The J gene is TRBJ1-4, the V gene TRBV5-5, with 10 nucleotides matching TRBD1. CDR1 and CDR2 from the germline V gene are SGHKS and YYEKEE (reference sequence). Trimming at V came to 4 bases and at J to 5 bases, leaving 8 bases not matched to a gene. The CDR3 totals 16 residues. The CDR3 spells CASSAHSGQGNEKLFF. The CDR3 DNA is TGTGCCAGCAGCGCTCACTCGGGACAGGGGAATGAAAAACTGTTTTTT.

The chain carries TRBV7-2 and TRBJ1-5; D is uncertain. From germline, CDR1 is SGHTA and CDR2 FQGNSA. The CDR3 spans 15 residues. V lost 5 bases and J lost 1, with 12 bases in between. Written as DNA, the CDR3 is TGTGCCAGCAGCCCCGAGGGAGGGAGCAATCAGCCCCAGCATTTT. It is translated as CASSPEGGSNQPQHF.

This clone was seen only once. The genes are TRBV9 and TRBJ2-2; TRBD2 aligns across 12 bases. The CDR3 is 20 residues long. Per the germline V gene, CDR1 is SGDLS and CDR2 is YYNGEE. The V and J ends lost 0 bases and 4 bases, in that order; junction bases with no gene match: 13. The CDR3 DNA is TGTGCCAGCAGCGTAGAACCCCACCCGACTAGCGGGAGAAGCACCGGGGAGCTGTTTTTT. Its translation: CASSVEPHPTSGRSTGELFF.

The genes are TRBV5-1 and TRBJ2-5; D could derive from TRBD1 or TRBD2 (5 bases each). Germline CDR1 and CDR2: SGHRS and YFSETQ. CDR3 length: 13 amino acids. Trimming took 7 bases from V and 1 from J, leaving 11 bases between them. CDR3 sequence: CASRWGSQETQYF. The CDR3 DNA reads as TGCGCCAGCCGGTGGGGGAGCCAAGAGACCCAGTACTTC.